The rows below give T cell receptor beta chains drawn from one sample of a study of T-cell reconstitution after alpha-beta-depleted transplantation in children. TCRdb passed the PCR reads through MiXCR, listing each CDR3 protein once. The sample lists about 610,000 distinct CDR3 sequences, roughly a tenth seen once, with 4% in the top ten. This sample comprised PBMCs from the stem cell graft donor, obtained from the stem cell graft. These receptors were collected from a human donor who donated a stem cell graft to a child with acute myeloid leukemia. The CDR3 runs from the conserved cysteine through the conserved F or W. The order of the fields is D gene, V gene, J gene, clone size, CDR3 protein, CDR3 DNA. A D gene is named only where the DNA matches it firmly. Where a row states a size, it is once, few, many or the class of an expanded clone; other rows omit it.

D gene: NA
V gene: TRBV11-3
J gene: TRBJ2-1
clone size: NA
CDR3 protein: CASSLGFGEQFF
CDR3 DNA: TGTGCCAGCAGCTTAGGTTTTGGTGAGCAGTTCTTC

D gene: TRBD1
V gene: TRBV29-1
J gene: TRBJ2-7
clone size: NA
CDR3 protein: CSAQGQGGHEQYF
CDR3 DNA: TGCAGCGCCCAGGGACAGGGAGGTCACGAGCAGTACTTC

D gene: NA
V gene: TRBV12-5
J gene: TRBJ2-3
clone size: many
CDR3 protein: CASGLTGRTDTQYF
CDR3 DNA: TGTGCTAGTGGTTTAACAGGGCGGACAGATACGCAGTATTTT

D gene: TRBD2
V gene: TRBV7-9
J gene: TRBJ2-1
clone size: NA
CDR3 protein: CASSARLAASSYNEQFF
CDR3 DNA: TGTGCCAGCAGCGCCCGACTAGCGGCCAGCTCCTACAATGAGCAGTTCTTC

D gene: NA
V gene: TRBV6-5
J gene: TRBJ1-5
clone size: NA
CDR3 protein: CASRGTLPNQPQHF
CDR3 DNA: TGTGCCAGCAGGGGGACCCTTCCCAATCAGCCCCAGCATTTT

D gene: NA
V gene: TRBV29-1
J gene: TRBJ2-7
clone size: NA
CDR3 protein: CSVVFSTHSSYEQYF
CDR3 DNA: TGCAGCGTTGTTTTCTCCACACACAGCTCCTACGAGCAGTACTTC

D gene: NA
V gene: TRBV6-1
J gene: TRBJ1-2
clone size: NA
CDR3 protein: CASSRNRDSNYGYTF
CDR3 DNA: TGTGCCAGCAGTCGTAACCGGGACTCGAACTATGGCTACACCTTC

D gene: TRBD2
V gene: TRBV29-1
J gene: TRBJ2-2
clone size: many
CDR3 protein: CSVVGLAGISGELFF
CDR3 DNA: TGCAGCGTTGTTGGGCTAGCGGGAATCTCCGGGGAGCTGTTTTTT

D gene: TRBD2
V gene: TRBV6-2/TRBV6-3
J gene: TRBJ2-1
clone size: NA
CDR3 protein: CATRGLGYNEQFF
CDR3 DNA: TGTGCCACCAGGGGACTAGGATACAATGAGCAGTTCTTC

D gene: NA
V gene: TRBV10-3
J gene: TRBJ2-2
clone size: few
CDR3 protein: CAIGRGENTGELFF
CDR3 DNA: TGTGCCATCGGACGAGGCGAGAACACCGGGGAGCTGTTTTTT

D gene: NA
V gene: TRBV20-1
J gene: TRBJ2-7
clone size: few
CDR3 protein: CSATMTGASYEQYF
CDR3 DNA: TGCAGTGCTACTATGACGGGGGCCTCCTACGAGCAGTACTTC

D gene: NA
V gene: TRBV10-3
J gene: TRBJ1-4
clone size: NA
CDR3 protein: CAISIGDGEKLFF
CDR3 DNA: TGTGCCATCTCGATCGGGGACGGGGAAAAACTGTTTTTT

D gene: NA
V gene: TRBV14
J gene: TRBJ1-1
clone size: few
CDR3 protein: CASSQAGDRPEAFF
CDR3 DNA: TGTGCCAGCAGCCAAGCAGGGGATAGGCCTGAAGCTTTCTTT

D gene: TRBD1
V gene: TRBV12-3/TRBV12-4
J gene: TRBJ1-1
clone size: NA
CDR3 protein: CASSQAGGYSTEAFF
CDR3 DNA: TGTGCCAGCAGCCAAGCAGGGGGCTATAGCACTGAAGCTTTCTTT

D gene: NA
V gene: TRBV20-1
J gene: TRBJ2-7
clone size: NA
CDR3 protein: CCARDRAGYNSYEQYF
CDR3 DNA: TGCTGTGCTAGAGATCGAGCCGGATACAACTCCTACGAGCAGTACTTC

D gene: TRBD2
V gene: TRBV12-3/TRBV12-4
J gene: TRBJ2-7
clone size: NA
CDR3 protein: CASRPGLAGVSGDEQYF
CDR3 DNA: TGTGCCAGCAGACCCGGACTAGCGGGAGTGTCTGGCGACGAGCAGTACTTC

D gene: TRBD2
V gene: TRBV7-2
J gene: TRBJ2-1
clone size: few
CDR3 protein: CASSLWREGRSYNEQFF
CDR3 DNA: TGTGCCAGCAGCTTATGGCGGGAGGGCCGGTCCTACAATGAGCAGTTCTTC

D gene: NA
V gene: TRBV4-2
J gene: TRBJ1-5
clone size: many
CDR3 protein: CASSQENQPQHF
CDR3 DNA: TGTGCCAGCAGCCAAGAAAATCAGCCCCAGCATTTT

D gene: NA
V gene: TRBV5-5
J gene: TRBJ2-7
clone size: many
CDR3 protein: CASSLGQTIYEQYF
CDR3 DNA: TGTGCCAGCAGCTTGGGACAGACTATCTACGAGCAGTACTTC

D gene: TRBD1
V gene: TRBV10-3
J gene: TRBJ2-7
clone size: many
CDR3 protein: CATGTGELREQYF
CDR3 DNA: TGTGCCACAGGGACAGGGGAGTTGCGGGAGCAGTACTTC

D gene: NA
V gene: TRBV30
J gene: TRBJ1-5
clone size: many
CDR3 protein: CAWRRGGAGQPQHF
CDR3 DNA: TGTGCCTGGAGAAGGGGGGGCGCGGGTCAGCCCCAGCATTTT

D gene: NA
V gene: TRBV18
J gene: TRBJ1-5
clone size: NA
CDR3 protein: CASSPARGQPQHF
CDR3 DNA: TGTGCCAGCTCCCCTGCCAGGGGTCAGCCCCAGCATTTT

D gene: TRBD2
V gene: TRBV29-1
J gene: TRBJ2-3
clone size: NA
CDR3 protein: CSVGTSRTDTQYF
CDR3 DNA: TGCAGCGTCGGGACTAGCCGCACAGATACGCAGTATTTT

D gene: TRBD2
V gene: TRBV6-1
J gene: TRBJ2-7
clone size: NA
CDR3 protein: CASSTGLAAYEQYF
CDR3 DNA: TGTGCCAGCAGTACGGGACTAGCGGCTTACGAGCAGTACTTC

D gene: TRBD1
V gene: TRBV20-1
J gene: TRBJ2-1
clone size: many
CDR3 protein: CSARQGATYNEQFF
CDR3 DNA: TGCAGTGCGAGACAGGGGGCGACTTACAATGAGCAGTTCTTC

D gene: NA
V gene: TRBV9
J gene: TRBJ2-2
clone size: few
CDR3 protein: CASSPYPSRSTGELFF
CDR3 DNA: TGTGCCAGCAGCCCTTACCCTAGCCGCAGCACCGGGGAGCTGTTTTTT

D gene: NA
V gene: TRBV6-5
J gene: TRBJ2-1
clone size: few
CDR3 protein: CASSYTQGGRDEQFF
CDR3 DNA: TGTGCCAGCAGTTACACCCAGGGAGGAAGGGATGAGCAGTTCTTC

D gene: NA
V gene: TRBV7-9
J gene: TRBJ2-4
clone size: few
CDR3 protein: CASSSQGRAKNIQYF
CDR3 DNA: TGTGCCAGCAGCTCACAGGGGAGGGCCAAAAACATTCAGTACTTC

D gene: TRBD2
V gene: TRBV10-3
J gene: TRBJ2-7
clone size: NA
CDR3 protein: CAISLLAGGPGEQYF
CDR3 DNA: TGTGCCATCAGTCTACTAGCGGGAGGGCCCGGCGAGCAGTACTTC

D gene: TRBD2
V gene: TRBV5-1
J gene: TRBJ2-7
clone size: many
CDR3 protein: CASSLGGLAGEQYF
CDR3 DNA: TGCGCCAGCAGCTTGGGGGGCTTAGCGGGCGAGCAGTACTTC

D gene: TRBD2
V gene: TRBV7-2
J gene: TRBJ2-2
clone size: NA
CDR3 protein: CASSFLPPGLAAGELFF
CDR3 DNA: TGTGCCAGCAGCTTCCTCCCACCGGGACTAGCAGCCGGGGAGCTGTTTTTT

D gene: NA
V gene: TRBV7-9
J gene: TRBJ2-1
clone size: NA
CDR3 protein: CALKGGPYNEQFF
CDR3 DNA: TGTGCCCTTAAAGGGGGACCGTACAATGAGCAGTTCTTC

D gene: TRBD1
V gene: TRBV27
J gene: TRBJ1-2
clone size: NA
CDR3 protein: CASSGTATHYGYTF
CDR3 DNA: TGTGCCAGCAGCGGGACAGCTACCCACTATGGCTACACCTTC

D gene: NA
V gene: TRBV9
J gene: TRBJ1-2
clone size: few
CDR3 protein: CASSPRSGTSYGYTF
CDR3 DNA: TGTGCCAGCAGCCCTCGTTCCGGGACCTCCTATGGCTACACCTTC

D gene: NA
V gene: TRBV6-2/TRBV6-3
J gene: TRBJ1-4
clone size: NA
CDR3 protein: CASSYIQDEKLFF
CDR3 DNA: TGTGCCAGCAGTTACATCCAGGACGAAAAACTGTTTTTT

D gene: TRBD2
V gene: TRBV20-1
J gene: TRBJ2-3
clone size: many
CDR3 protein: CSVAGGSGTDTQYF
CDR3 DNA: TGCAGTGTAGCGGGAGGTTCGGGAACAGATACGCAGTATTTT

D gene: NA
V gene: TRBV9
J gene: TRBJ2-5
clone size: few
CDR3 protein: CASSSGGGRQETQYF
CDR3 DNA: TGTGCCAGCAGCTCAGGGGGGGGGCGCCAGGAGACCCAGTACTTC

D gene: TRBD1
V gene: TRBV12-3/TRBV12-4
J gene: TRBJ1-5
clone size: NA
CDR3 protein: CASSLDKGQFRNQPQHF
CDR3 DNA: TGTGCCAGCAGTTTAGATAAGGGACAGTTCCGCAATCAGCCCCAGCATTTT

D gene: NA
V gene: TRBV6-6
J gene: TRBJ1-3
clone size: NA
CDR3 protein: CASRQQTGNTIYF
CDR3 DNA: TGTGCCAGTAGACAGCAAACTGGAAACACCATATATTTT

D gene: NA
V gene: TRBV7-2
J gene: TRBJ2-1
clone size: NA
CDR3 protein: CASSPDKHNEQFF
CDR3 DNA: TGTGCCAGCAGCCCGGACAAACACAATGAGCAGTTCTTC

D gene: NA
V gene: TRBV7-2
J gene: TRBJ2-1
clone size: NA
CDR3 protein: CASSLVDVGHNEQFF
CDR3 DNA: TGTGCCAGCAGCTTAGTCGATGTCGGACACAATGAGCAGTTCTTC

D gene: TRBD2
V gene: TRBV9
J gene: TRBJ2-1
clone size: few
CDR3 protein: CASSVGGLAHNEQFF
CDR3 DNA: TGTGCCAGCAGCGTAGGAGGACTAGCACACAATGAGCAGTTCTTC

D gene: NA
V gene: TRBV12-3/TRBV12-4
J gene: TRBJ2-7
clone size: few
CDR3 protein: CASSVGAGPYEQYF
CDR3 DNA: TGTGCCAGCAGCGTCGGTGCGGGCCCCTACGAGCAGTACTTC

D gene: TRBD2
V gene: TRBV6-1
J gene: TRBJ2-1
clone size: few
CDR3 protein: CASREGLAGGNPYNEQFF
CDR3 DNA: TGTGCCAGCAGAGAGGGACTAGCGGGAGGGAACCCCTACAATGAGCAGTTCTTC

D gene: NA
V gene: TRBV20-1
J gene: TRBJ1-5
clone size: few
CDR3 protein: CSASTLRNQPQHF
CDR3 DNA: TGCAGTGCCTCAACCCTCAGGAATCAGCCCCAGCATTTT

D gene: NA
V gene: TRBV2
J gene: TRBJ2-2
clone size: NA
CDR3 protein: CASRDSLEYTGELFF
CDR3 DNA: TGTGCCAGCAGGGACAGCTTGGAATACACCGGGGAGCTGTTTTTT

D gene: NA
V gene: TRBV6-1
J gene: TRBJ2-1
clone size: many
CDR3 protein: CASRRAISYNEQFF
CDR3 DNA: TGTGCCAGCAGGAGAGCGATCTCCTACAATGAGCAGTTCTTC

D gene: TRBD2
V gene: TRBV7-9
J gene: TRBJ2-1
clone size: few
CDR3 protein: CASSPSTSGRSYNEQFF
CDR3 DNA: TGTGCCAGCAGCCCCTCGACTAGCGGGAGGTCCTACAATGAGCAGTTCTTC

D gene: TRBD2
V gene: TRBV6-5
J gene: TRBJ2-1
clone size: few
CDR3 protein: CASSYSKLAGGHNEQFF
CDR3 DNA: TGTGCCAGCAGTTACTCGAAACTAGCGGGAGGTCACAATGAGCAGTTCTTC

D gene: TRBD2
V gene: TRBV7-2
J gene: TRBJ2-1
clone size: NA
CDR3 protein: CASSLLADLVLGEQFF
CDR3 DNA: TGTGCCAGCAGCTTGCTAGCGGACCTTGTGTTAGGTGAGCAGTTCTTC

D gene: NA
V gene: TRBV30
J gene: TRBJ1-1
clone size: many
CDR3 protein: CAWSEGHTEAFF
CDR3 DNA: TGTGCCTGGAGCGAGGGACACACTGAAGCTTTCTTT